These T cell receptor beta chains were read from a single sample in a study of shared clonotypes between healthy human individuals. The method was immunoSEQ multiplex PCR; TCRdb's version includes in-frame clones alone and lacks a portion of them. Here the sample spans under 600,000 clones, around 80% being singletons. The sample consisted of PBMCs. The source is a woman in her thirties or forties in good health. Some clones in this sample may be carry-over from other donors' samples. CDR3s include the opening cysteine and the closing phenylalanine or tryptophan. The order of the fields is D gene, V gene, J gene, clone size, CDR3 DNA, CDR3 protein. The D gene is left open where the match is weak. The listing skips clone size in some rows; elsewhere it reads once, few, many or a size class.

d_gene: TRBD2
v_gene: TRBV5-3
j_gene: TRBJ2-1
abundance: NA
CDR3nt: TGTGCCAGAAGCCGTCTAGCGGGGGCCTACAATGAGCAGTTCTTC
CDR3aa: CARSRLAGAYNEQFF

d_gene: TRBD1
v_gene: TRBV18
j_gene: TRBJ2-5
abundance: NA
CDR3nt: TGTGCCAGCTCACCAGTGGCAGGGGGTGAAGAGACCCAGTACTTC
CDR3aa: CASSPVAGGEETQYF

d_gene: TRBD1
v_gene: TRBV29-1
j_gene: TRBJ1-5
abundance: NA
CDR3nt: TGCAGCGTTGAATTCGCAGGGGGAAATCAGCCCCAGCATTTT
CDR3aa: CSVEFAGGNQPQHF

d_gene: NA
v_gene: TRBV7-2
j_gene: TRBJ1-1
abundance: few
CDR3nt: TGTGCCAGCAGCTTAGCAAAAAGCTGGAACACTGAAGCTTTCTTT
CDR3aa: CASSLAKSWNTEAFF

d_gene: NA
v_gene: TRBV9
j_gene: TRBJ2-3
abundance: NA
CDR3nt: TGTGCCAGCAGCTTAGGGCCCAGGGGAGATACGCAGTATTTT
CDR3aa: CASSLGPRGDTQYF

d_gene: NA
v_gene: TRBV7-2
j_gene: TRBJ2-5
abundance: NA
CDR3nt: TGTGCCAGCAGCTTAGGGGTTGGACAGACCATCCAAGAGACCCAGTACTTC
CDR3aa: CASSLGVGQTIQETQYF

d_gene: NA
v_gene: TRBV30
j_gene: TRBJ1-2
abundance: NA
CDR3nt: TGTGCCTGGAGTGTACAGGGAGGCTATGGCTACACCTTC
CDR3aa: CAWSVQGGYGYTF

d_gene: NA
v_gene: TRBV20-1
j_gene: TRBJ2-1
abundance: NA
CDR3nt: TGCAGTGCTCAAAACTACAATGAGCAGTTCTTC
CDR3aa: CSAQNYNEQFF

d_gene: TRBD1
v_gene: TRBV9
j_gene: TRBJ1-5
abundance: NA
CDR3nt: TGTGCCAGCAGCATAGGACAGGGCAATCAGCCCCAGCATTTT
CDR3aa: CASSIGQGNQPQHF

d_gene: NA
v_gene: TRBV4-3
j_gene: TRBJ1-6
abundance: NA
CDR3nt: TGCGCCAGCAGTTTCTCAACCCGAAGCTCCTATAATTCACCCCTCCACTTT
CDR3aa: CASSFSTRSSYNSPLHF

d_gene: TRBD2
v_gene: TRBV7-2
j_gene: TRBJ2-3
abundance: NA
CDR3nt: TGTGCCAGCAGGCACGGACTAGCGGGAACGCCTAGCACAGATACGCAGTATTTT
CDR3aa: CASRHGLAGTPSTDTQYF

d_gene: NA
v_gene: TRBV27
j_gene: TRBJ1-1
abundance: many
CDR3nt: TGTGCCAGCAGTACCCGTATGGGCACTGAAGCTTTCTTT
CDR3aa: CASSTRMGTEAFF

d_gene: NA
v_gene: TRBV5-8
j_gene: TRBJ2-1
abundance: NA
CDR3nt: TGTGCCAGCAGCTTTAGGAGAGGCAATGAGCAGTTCTTC
CDR3aa: CASSFRRGNEQFF

d_gene: NA
v_gene: TRBV7-8
j_gene: TRBJ2-7
abundance: NA
CDR3nt: TGTGCCAGCAGCCACAACGTTGAGACAGCCTACGAGCAGTACTTC
CDR3aa: CASSHNVETAYEQYF

d_gene: NA
v_gene: TRBV28
j_gene: TRBJ1-5
abundance: NA
CDR3nt: TGTGCCAGCAGTTTACCGGGACATAGCAATCAGCCCCAGCATTTT
CDR3aa: CASSLPGHSNQPQHF

d_gene: TRBD1
v_gene: TRBV7-9
j_gene: TRBJ1-4
abundance: NA
CDR3nt: TGTGCCAGCAGCCTGGGCCCAGGGGGAAGAGAAAAACTGTTTTTT
CDR3aa: CASSLGPGGREKLFF

d_gene: NA
v_gene: TRBV28
j_gene: TRBJ2-5
abundance: once
CDR3nt: TGTGCCAGCAGTTTATTGGGCCCCCAAGAGACCCAGTACTTC
CDR3aa: CASSLLGPQETQYF

d_gene: TRBD2
v_gene: TRBV29-1
j_gene: TRBJ2-1
abundance: NA
CDR3nt: TGCAGCCTCGAGACTGGAGGCGGGGGTGAGCAGTTCTTC
CDR3aa: CSLETGGGGEQFF

d_gene: TRBD1
v_gene: TRBV28
j_gene: TRBJ1-2
abundance: NA
CDR3nt: TGTGCCAGCACTGACAGGGTTGGCTACACCTTC
CDR3aa: CASTDRVGYTF

d_gene: NA
v_gene: TRBV5-4
j_gene: TRBJ1-2
abundance: NA
CDR3nt: TGTGCCAGCAGCGAGAGGTTGGGGGGCTATGGCTACACCTTC
CDR3aa: CASSERLGGYGYTF

d_gene: NA
v_gene: TRBV27
j_gene: TRBJ2-5
abundance: NA
CDR3nt: TGTGCCAGCAGTCCGCCCTATCGAGAGACCCAGTACTTC
CDR3aa: CASSPPYRETQYF

d_gene: TRBD1
v_gene: TRBV5-1
j_gene: TRBJ1-1
abundance: once
CDR3nt: TGCGCCAGCAGCTTGGACAGGGGGGAAGCTTTCTTT
CDR3aa: CASSLDRGEAFF

d_gene: NA
v_gene: TRBV28
j_gene: TRBJ1-5
abundance: NA
CDR3nt: TGTGCCAGCATTTCGGGGGGCAATCAGCCCCAGCATTTT
CDR3aa: CASISGGNQPQHF

d_gene: NA
v_gene: TRBV11-1
j_gene: TRBJ1-1
abundance: NA
CDR3nt: TGTGCCAGCAAGGACAGAGGGATGATGAACACTGAAGCTTTCTTT
CDR3aa: CASKDRGMMNTEAFF

d_gene: NA
v_gene: TRBV19
j_gene: TRBJ1-4
abundance: NA
CDR3nt: TGTGCCAGTAGGCGGGGCGCAACTAATGAAAAACTGTTTTTT
CDR3aa: CASRRGATNEKLFF

d_gene: TRBD2
v_gene: TRBV30
j_gene: TRBJ2-1
abundance: NA
CDR3nt: TGTGCCTGGAGTGTAGGGAGGGCCGGTTCCTACAATGAGCAGTTCTTC
CDR3aa: CAWSVGRAGSYNEQFF

d_gene: NA
v_gene: TRBV29-1
j_gene: TRBJ2-1
abundance: NA
CDR3nt: TGCAGCGTTTCCCCGGTCAATGAGCAGTTCTTC
CDR3aa: CSVSPVNEQFF

d_gene: NA
v_gene: TRBV5-1
j_gene: TRBJ2-4
abundance: NA
CDR3nt: TGCGCCAGCAGCGAGGACAGTCGTATTCAGTACTTC
CDR3aa: CASSEDSRIQYF

d_gene: NA
v_gene: TRBV19
j_gene: TRBJ1-1
abundance: NA
CDR3nt: TGTGCCAGTTTTGGCAGAAAGAACACTGAAGCTTTCTTT
CDR3aa: CASFGRKNTEAFF

d_gene: NA
v_gene: TRBV2
j_gene: TRBJ1-2
abundance: NA
CDR3nt: TGTGCCAGCACTCCGGGGGGGTTTAACTATGGCTACACCTTC
CDR3aa: CASTPGGFNYGYTF

d_gene: NA
v_gene: TRBV10-1
j_gene: TRBJ2-5
abundance: once
CDR3nt: TGCGCCAGCAGTGAGTCTGGTGGGGTGGGGGAGACCCAGTACTTC
CDR3aa: CASSESGGVGETQYF

d_gene: NA
v_gene: TRBV4-2
j_gene: TRBJ2-5
abundance: NA
CDR3nt: TGTGCCAGCAGCCAAGACGGGAACCTTAGAGGAGAGACCCAGTACTTC
CDR3aa: CASSQDGNLRGETQYF

d_gene: TRBD2
v_gene: TRBV30
j_gene: TRBJ2-7
abundance: NA
CDR3nt: TGTGCCTGGTCCCGTCTAGCGGGGGTCGACGAGCAGTACTTC
CDR3aa: CAWSRLAGVDEQYF